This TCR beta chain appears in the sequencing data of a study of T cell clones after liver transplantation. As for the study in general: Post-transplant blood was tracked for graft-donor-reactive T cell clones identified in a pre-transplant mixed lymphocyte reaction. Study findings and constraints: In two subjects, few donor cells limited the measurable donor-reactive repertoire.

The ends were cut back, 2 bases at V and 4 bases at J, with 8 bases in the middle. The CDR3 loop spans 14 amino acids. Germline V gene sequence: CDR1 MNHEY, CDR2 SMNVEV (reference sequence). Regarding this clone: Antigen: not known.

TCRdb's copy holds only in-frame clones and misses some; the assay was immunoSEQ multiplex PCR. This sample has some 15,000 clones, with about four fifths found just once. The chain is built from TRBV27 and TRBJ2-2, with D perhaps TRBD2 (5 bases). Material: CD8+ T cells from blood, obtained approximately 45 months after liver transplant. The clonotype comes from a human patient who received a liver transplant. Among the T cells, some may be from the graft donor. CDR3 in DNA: TGTGCCAGCAGTTTAGCAGCGGCCACCGGGGAGCTGTTTTTT. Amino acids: CASSLAAATGELFF.